This T cell receptor (beta chain) appears in the sequencing data of a study of cytomegalovirus exposure and HLA in healthy donors. For the study at large: Of the donors genotyped, 398 in all, around 77% fell in the Caucasian-associated ancestry cluster.

Points from the study as a whole: The authors confirmed in vitro that three CMV-associated chains were specific for CMV antigens. The study put 150 to 200 TCR beta chains on its list as cytomegalovirus-associated.

Germline CDR1 SGHAT, CDR2 FQNNGV. Trimming shortened V by 3 bases and J by 7 bases, and 12 bases separated the two germline ends. The CDR3 runs to 14 residues. The count of this clone is one. Its cognate antigen is unknown. The PCR made use of 60 Vbeta and 13 Jbeta primers. Using immunoSEQ multiplex PCR, the repertoire was profiled, and TCRdb retains in-frame clones only, with some absent. The sample includes fewer than 150,000 clones, roughly 74% seen only once; the top ten take 5% to 8%. This sequence was found in a woman in her thirties or forties in good health and CMV-seropositive. Sequenced input: PBMCs. The genes are TRBV11-2 and TRBJ2-2; possible D gene TRBD2, 6 bases. The CDR3 region is CASSFPFGGGELFF. In nucleotides, the CDR3 is TGTGCCAGCAGCTTTCCCTTCGGGGGCGGGGAGCTGTTTTTT. Using reference TRBV11-2 and TRBJ2-2 for the parts outside the CDR3, the full variable domain is EAGVAQSPRYKIIEKRQSVAFWCNPISGHATLYWYQQILGQGPKLLIQFQNNGVVDDSQLPKDRFSAERLKGVDSTLKIQPAKLEDSAVYLCASSFPFGGGELFFGEGSRLTVL.